Presented here are 29 T cell receptor beta chains from one specimen sequenced in a study of response to subunit inactivated influenza vaccine. TCRdb reprocessed the RT-PCR reads with MiXCR, giving one entry per CDR3 protein. The table lists 300,000 to 350,000 distinct CDR3 sequences, about a fifth of them singletons, with 10% to 13% in the top ten. Source: PBMCs from blood, taken about 19 months after vaccination. The receptors were sampled from a man between 50 and 69 years old who received an inactivated influenza vaccine.

The sample holds a few counts of this clonotype. The chain uses TRBV6-1 and TRBJ1-3; TRBD1 might be the D (5 bases). This CDR3 spans 15 amino acids. Trimming cost V 7 bases and J 0 bases, with 13 bases left between them. Germline CDR1 is MNHNS and CDR2 is SASEGT. CDR3 nucleotides: TGTGCCAGCACCGCCTCAGGGATCTCTGGAAACACCATATATTTT. This gives the protein CASTASGISGNTIYF.

This rearrangement joins TRBV4-2 to TRBJ2-7; D not resolved. This CDR3 has 15 amino acids. V dropped 0 bases and J dropped 3 bases, with 12 bases sitting between them. Germline loops: CDR1 LGHNA, CDR2 YNFKEQ. The CDR3 DNA reads as TGTGCCAGCAGCCAAGATCGGCCTGCTTTCTACGAGCAGTACTTC. It specifies CASSQDRPAFYEQYF.

The CDR3: CASSSPQWQETQYF. CDR3 in DNA: TGTGCCAGCAGTTCCCCGCAGTGGCAAGAGACCCAGTACTTC. The V and J genes are TRBV28 and TRBJ2-5; no reliable D call. Germline loops: CDR1 MDHEN, CDR2 SYDVKM. V gave up 4 bases and J gave up 2 bases, with 11 bases separating them. The CDR3 sequence is 14 residues long.

This chain uses TRBV5-1 with TRBJ2-2, with D perhaps TRBD1 (5 bases). This CDR3 is 15 amino acids long. The V and J ends lost 6 bases and 1 base respectively, with 13 bases between them. Germline V gives CDR1 SGHRS, CDR2 YFSETQ. CDR3 loop: CASTPRTQNTGELFF. In DNA, the CDR3 is TGCGCCAGCACTCCTAGGACACAGAACACCGGGGAGCTGTTTTTT.

This clonotype showed up just a few times. This chain links TRBV4-3 with TRBJ1-2, with a tentative D call TRBD1 (5 bases). Germline values: CDR1 LGHNA, CDR2 YSLEER. V lost 0 bases and J lost 3, with 5 bases in between. The CDR3 consists of 13 residues. In DNA, the CDR3 is TGCGCCAGCAGCCAAGACAGGGACTATGGCTACACCTTC. It is translated as CASSQDRDYGYTF.

This clonotype was picked up a small number of times. The chain has TRBV4-1 and TRBJ2-6, with 7 bases that match TRBD1. The CDR3 contains 19 residues. V lost 1 base and J lost 0; bases outside the gene matches: 9. CDR1 is MGHRA and CDR2 is YSYEKL in the germline V gene. CDR3 sequence (DNA): TGCGCCAGCAGCCAAGGGGGAACAGGGGTTGCCTCTGGGGCCAACGTCCTGACTTTC. Translation: CASSQGGTGVASGANVLTF.

This clonotype was detected many times. This chain links TRBV5-1 with TRBJ1-2, with 8 bases aligning to TRBD1. Germline V gene sequence: CDR1 SGHRS, CDR2 YFSETQ. The CDR3 is 14 amino acids. V lost 3 bases, J lost 4 bases, and 5 bases stayed unmatched. The CDR3 reads CASSSGQEFYGYTF. The CDR3 DNA follows: TGCGCCAGCAGCTCGGGACAGGAATTCTATGGCTACACCTTC.

V usage is TRBV6-1 and J usage is TRBJ2-3; maybe TRBD2 (6 bases). Germline CDR1 is MNHNS and CDR2 is SASEGT. The CDR3 is 13 amino acids. The V end lost 7 bases, the J end lost 12 bases, and 20 bases lay between the germline ends. The CDR3 loop reads CASMTDYWASQYF. CDR3 coding DNA: TGTGCCAGCATGACGGACTATTGGGCCTCACAGTATTTT.

The table lists this clonotype with a few counts. The chain is built from TRBV9 and TRBJ2-1; D is ambiguous. The ends were cut back, 0 bases at V and 4 bases at J, with 14 bases in the middle. The CDR3 loop spans 16 amino acids. CDR1 is SGDLS and CDR2 is YYNGEE in the germline V gene. The CDR3 bases are TGTGCCAGCAGCGTAGTTCCCACGGAAGGGTACAATGAGCAGTTCTTC. Its translation is CASSVVPTEGYNEQFF.

In this sample, this clonotype turned up a few times. The CDR3 region is CASSLSLNEQFF. DNA of the CDR3: TGTGCCAGCAGCTTGAGCCTCAATGAGCAGTTCTTC. The chain employs TRBV7-9 and TRBJ2-1; D not resolved. The CDR3 loop spans 12 amino acids. V was trimmed by 3 bases and J by 6 bases, leaving 6 bases between them. Germline V lookup: CDR1 SEHNR, CDR2 FQNEAQ (reference sequence).

This clonotype was counted between two and nine times. V usage is TRBV5-1 and J usage is TRBJ2-2, with 10 bases identical to TRBD1. V lost 5 bases and J lost 8; bases outside the gene matches: 12. The CDR3 length is 16 residues. Germline CDR1 reads SGHRS; CDR2 reads YFSETQ. The CDR3 spells CASRSPGQGTVGELFF. CDR3 DNA: TGCGCCAGCAGATCCCCGGGACAGGGGACCGTAGGGGAGCTGTTTTTT.

The sample holds one count of this clonotype. This rearrangement joins TRBV7-2 to TRBJ2-4; the D gene is possibly TRBD1 (6 bases). CDR3 length equals 13 residues. The V gene lost 5 bases and the J gene lost 9 bases, with 14 bases spanning the gap. Germline CDR1 and CDR2: SGHTA and FQGNSA. As DNA, the CDR3 is TGTGCCAGCAGCAGCAGTACAGGGATCATTCAGTACTTC. Its translation: CASSSSTGIIQYF.

CDR3 coding DNA: TGCAGTGCTAGAGATTCGGGTCGGGACCAAGAGACCCAGTACTTC. This gives the protein CSARDSGRDQETQYF. This chain joins TRBV20-1 and TRBJ2-5; D remains unclear. V was pared by 0 bases and J by 0 bases, with 11 bases between. This CDR3 comprises 15 residues. Per germline, CDR1 DFQATT and CDR2 SNEGSKA (reference sequence).

This clonotype appeared many times. The chain uses TRBV5-1 and TRBJ2-3, with D perhaps matching TRBD1 (5 bases). Trimming cost V 7 bases and J 8 bases, with 11 bases left between them. The germline CDR1 and CDR2 sequences are SGHRS and YFSETQ. The CDR3 is 11 amino acids. CDR3 protein: CASYFRGTQYF. In nucleotides, the CDR3 is TGCGCCAGCTATTTTAGGGGTACGCAGTATTTT.

The chain joins TRBV28 to TRBJ2-3; tentative D call: TRBD2 (6 bases). This CDR3 comprises 14 residues. Germline CDR1 is MDHEN and CDR2 is SYDVKM. V was clipped by 5 bases and J by 2 bases, with 11 bases between them. The CDR3 coding sequence is TGTGCCAGCAGTCCCGGGACTTACACAGATACGCAGTATTTT. The encoded protein is CASSPGTYTDTQYF.

The gene calls are TRBV18 and TRBJ2-1; weak D call: TRBD1 (5 bases). The CDR3 loop spans 13 amino acids. Trimming shortened V by 3 bases and J by 10 bases, and 13 bases separated the two germline ends. From germline, CDR1 is KGHSH and CDR2 LQKENI. The CDR3 region has the DNA TGTGCCAGCTCACCCGCCCTACAGGTAGAGCAGTTCTTC. Its protein product is CASSPALQVEQFF.

At least ten counts were recorded for this clonotype. V usage is TRBV6-6 and J usage is TRBJ1-1; D is perhaps TRBD1 (6 bases). This CDR3 region has 13 residues. The V end was cut by 10 bases, the J end by 8 bases, with 20 bases between. The germline CDR1 and CDR2 sequences are MNHNY and SVGAGI (reference sequence). CDR3 amino acids: CATSLRGGAEAFF. The CDR3 nucleotides read TGTGCCACCTCCTTACGGGGGGGGGCGGAAGCTTTCTTT.

The chain carries TRBV11-2 and TRBJ2-4, with D unclear. CDR3 length: 12 residues. CDR1 and CDR2 from the germline V gene are SGHAT and FQNNGV. The germline V and J ends were trimmed by 4 bases and 6 bases, with 7 bases remaining between them. Here the CDR3 reads CASSSARNIQYF. In DNA, the CDR3 is TGTGCCAGCAGCTCTGCACGAAACATTCAGTACTTC.

This clonotype has only a few counts. The chain links TRBV7-2 to TRBJ2-7, with D hard to call. Per the germline V gene, CDR1 is SGHTA and CDR2 is FQGNSA. There are 14 residues in the CDR3. V was trimmed by 3 bases and J by 0 bases, leaving 9 bases between them. CDR3 sequence: CASSFSTSSYEQYF. In DNA form, the CDR3 reads TGTGCCAGCAGCTTTTCAACATCCTCCTACGAGCAGTACTTC. The full variable domain, with the rest looked up from reference TRBV7-2 and TRBJ2-7, is GAGVSQSPSNKVTEKGKDVELRCDPISGHTALYWYRQSLGQGLEFLIYFQGNSAPDKSGLPSDRFSAERTGGSVSTLTIQRTQQEDSAVYLCASSFSTSSYEQYFGPGTRLTVT.

This rearrangement joins TRBV20-1 to TRBJ2-7, with TRBD1 matching over 7 bases. After removal of 1 base from V and 2 bases from J, the junction contained 11 bases not matched to a gene. The germline CDR1 and CDR2 sequences are DFQATT and SNEGSKA (reference sequence). This CDR3 region has 16 residues. For the CDR3, the DNA is TGCAGTGCTAGAGCCCTAGGGACAGTGAAACCCTACGAGCAGTACTTC. Encoded protein: CSARALGTVKPYEQYF.

This sequence joins TRBV4-1 and TRBJ2-3; TRBD2 matches at 8 bases. CDR1 is MGHRA, CDR2 YSYEKL, per germline. There are 14 residues in the CDR3. The V segment lost 2 bases and the J segment 7 bases; nucleotides outside the gene matches: 5. The CDR3 DNA reads as TGCGCCAGCAGCCAATCCGGACTAGCTTATACGCAGTATTTT. Translating gives CASSQSGLAYTQYF.

This clonotype occurred many times. The rearrangement joins TRBV5-1 to TRBJ1-6, with D hard to call. CDR1 SGHRS and CDR2 YFSETQ come from the germline V gene. With 0 bases removed from V and 0 bases from J, the gap between germline ends came to 7 bases. The CDR3 loop spans 16 amino acids. CDR3 DNA sequence: TGCGCCAGCAGCTTGGATGGGAGCTCCTATAATTCACCCCTCCACTTT. This codes for CASSLDGSSYNSPLHF.

The table lists this clonotype with a few counts. The chain links TRBV6-1 to TRBJ2-3, with D uncertain. Deletions cut 2 bases from V and 0 bases from J, with 9 bases between. CDR1 is MNHNS and CDR2 is SASEGT in the germline V gene. CDR3 length: 15 residues. CDR3 DNA sequence: TGTGCCAGCAGTGAACAATATACTAGCACAGATACGCAGTATTTT. This gives the protein CASSEQYTSTDTQYF.

With respect to this clonotype: At one of its ends the junction is not consistent with the germline gene, which may arise from a read error. The rearrangement joins TRBV20-1 to TRBJ2-7; TRBD2 agrees at 8 bases. The CDR3 is made up of 13 amino acids. Germline values: CDR1 DFQATT, CDR2 SNEGSKA (reference sequence). This CDR3 is CSGAGGSTYEQYF. CDR3 DNA sequence: TGCAGTGGGGCGGGGGGATCTACCTATGAGCAGTACTTC.

This chain joins TRBV6-2 or TRBV6-3 and TRBJ2-1; 10 bases fit TRBD2. Germline trimming cut 4 bases from V and 8 bases from J; bases unmatched to any gene: 5. Germline V gene lookup returns CDR1 MNHEY and CDR2 SVGEGT. The CDR3 is made up of 14 amino acids. This chain's CDR3 is CASSSQRGGHEQFF. DNA for the CDR3: TGTGCCAGCAGTTCCCAGCGGGGGGGCCATGAGCAGTTCTTC.

There are many counts of this clonotype. The rearrangement uses TRBV29-1 and TRBJ1-3; the D is unclear. CDR3 size: 12 residues. Germline CDR1 SQVTM, CDR2 ANQGSEA. V lost 2 bases and J lost 2, with 4 bases in between. CDR3 sequence (DNA): TGCAGCGTTGAACTGGCTGGAAACACCATATATTTT. Its translation: CSVELAGNTIYF.

The rearrangement joins TRBV10-3 to TRBJ1-1; TRBD1 is a possible D gene (6 bases). Germline V lookup: CDR1 ENHRY, CDR2 SYGVKD. V shed 4 bases and J shed 6 bases, with 21 bases lying between them. CDR3 length equals 16 residues. For the CDR3, the DNA is TGTGCCATCAGTGGTCCCGCGACAGGACGGGAGGCTGAAGCTTTCTTT. Its translation: CAISGPATGREAEAFF.

Many counts were recorded for this clonotype. The chain links TRBV29-1 to TRBJ2-3, with D unclear. Per the germline V gene, CDR1 is SQVTM and CDR2 is ANQGSEA. This CDR3 region has 13 residues. V was cut by 4 bases and J by 2 bases, with 10 bases left in between. The CDR3 nucleotides are TGCAGCGTTGCTAGAGGCCCCACAGATACGCAGTATTTT. This gives the protein CSVARGPTDTQYF.

The chain links TRBV4-1 to TRBJ2-5; D not certain. The CDR3 has 13 residues. Germline V gene sequence: CDR1 MGHRA, CDR2 YSYEKL. V was cut by 1 base and J by 5 bases, with 8 bases left in between. The CDR3, as DNA: TGCGCCAGCAGCCAAGGACCGTTGGAGACCCAGTACTTC. Its translation: CASSQGPLETQYF.